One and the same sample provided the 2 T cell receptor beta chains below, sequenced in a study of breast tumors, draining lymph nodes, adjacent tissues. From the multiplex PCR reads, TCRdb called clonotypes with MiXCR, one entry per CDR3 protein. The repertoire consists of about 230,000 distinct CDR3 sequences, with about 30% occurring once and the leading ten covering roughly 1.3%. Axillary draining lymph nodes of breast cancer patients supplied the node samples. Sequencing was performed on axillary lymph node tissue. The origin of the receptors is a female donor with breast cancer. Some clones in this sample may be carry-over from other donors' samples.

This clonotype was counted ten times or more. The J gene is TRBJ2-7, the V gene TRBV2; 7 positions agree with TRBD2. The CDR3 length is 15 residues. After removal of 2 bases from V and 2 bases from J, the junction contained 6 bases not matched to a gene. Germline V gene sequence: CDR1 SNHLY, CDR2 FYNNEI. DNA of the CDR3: TGTGCCAGCAGTGAAAGGGCGGGAGTACCCTACGAGCAGTACTTC. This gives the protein CASSERAGVPYEQYF.

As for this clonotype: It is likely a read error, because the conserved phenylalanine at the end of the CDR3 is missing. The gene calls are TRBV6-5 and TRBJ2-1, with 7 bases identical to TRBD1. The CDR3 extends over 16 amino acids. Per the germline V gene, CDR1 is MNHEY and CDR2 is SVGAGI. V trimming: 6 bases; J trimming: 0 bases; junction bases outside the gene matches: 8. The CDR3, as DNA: TGTGCCAGCAGCAGGGACAGCGCGGCCTCCTACAATGAGCAGTTCCTC. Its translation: CASSRDSAASYNEQFL.